A selection of T cell receptor beta chains follows, all from one sample in a study of blood T cells in healthy people across ages. TCRdb analysed the 5' RACE reads with MiXCR anew, one entry per CDR3 protein. The sample includes fewer than 1,200,000 distinct CDR3 sequences, about 23% of them seen just once. The same sample was also studied in work on T cells of mothers and their children.

Sequenced sample: blood. These receptor sequences come from a girl aged 2 to 9 in good health. CDR3s include the opening cysteine and the closing phenylalanine or tryptophan. The D gene is left open where the match is weak. For some rows the clone size is stated as once, few or many, or as a class when expanded; others skip it.

D gene: NA; CDR3 length: 17; V gene: TRBV3-1; clone size: NA; J gene: TRBJ1-3; CDR3 protein: CAGSQDLRDRSGNTIYF; CDR3 DNA: TGTGCCGGCAGCCAAGATTTGCGCGACCGCTCTGGAAACACCATATATTTT
D gene: TRBD1; CDR3 length: 16; V gene: TRBV28; clone size: NA; J gene: TRBJ1-1; CDR3 protein: CASSGRTGGMNTEAFF; CDR3 DNA: TGTGCCAGCAGCGGCCGGACAGGAGGGATGAACACTGAAGCTTTCTTT
D gene: TRBD1; CDR3 length: 14; V gene: TRBV29-1; clone size: few; J gene: TRBJ2-5; CDR3 protein: CSVKSTGLSETQYF; CDR3 DNA: TGCAGCGTCAAATCGACAGGGTTAAGCGAGACCCAGTACTTC
D gene: TRBD1; CDR3 length: 15; V gene: TRBV4-2; clone size: few; J gene: TRBJ1-2; CDR3 protein: CASIPVAGQAYGYTF; CDR3 DNA: TGTGCCAGCATCCCTGTCGCGGGACAGGCCTATGGCTACACCTTC
D gene: NA; CDR3 length: 14; V gene: TRBV12-3/TRBV12-4; clone size: few; J gene: TRBJ2-1; CDR3 protein: CASSLGLVWNEQFF; CDR3 DNA: TGTGCCAGCAGTTTAGGTTTAGTCTGGAATGAGCAGTTCTTC
D gene: TRBD1; CDR3 length: 15; V gene: TRBV4-2; clone size: NA; J gene: TRBJ1-5; CDR3 protein: CASSLDRGYDQPQHF; CDR3 DNA: TGTGCCAGCAGCCTCGACAGGGGCTACGATCAGCCCCAGCATTTT
D gene: NA; CDR3 length: 15; V gene: TRBV7-2; clone size: few; J gene: TRBJ1-2; CDR3 protein: CASSGPGHGDYGYTF; CDR3 DNA: TGTGCCAGCAGCGGGCCGGGACACGGGGACTATGGCTACACCTTC
D gene: NA; CDR3 length: 13; V gene: TRBV11-2; clone size: few; J gene: TRBJ2-5; CDR3 protein: CASSPGQGGGQYF; CDR3 DNA: TGTGCCAGCAGCCCGGGGCAGGGAGGGGGCCAGTACTTC
D gene: NA; CDR3 length: 11; V gene: TRBV12-3/TRBV12-4; clone size: NA; J gene: TRBJ2-3; CDR3 protein: CASSARYTQYF; CDR3 DNA: TGTGCCAGCAGTGCCCGGTACACGCAGTATTTT
D gene: TRBD1; CDR3 length: 15; V gene: TRBV25-1; clone size: NA; J gene: TRBJ2-7; CDR3 protein: CASSEWDSGTYEQYF; CDR3 DNA: TGTGCCAGCAGTGAATGGGACAGTGGAACCTACGAGCAGTACTTC
D gene: TRBD2; CDR3 length: 14; V gene: TRBV7-2; clone size: few; J gene: TRBJ2-3; CDR3 protein: CASSLGGSSDTQYF; CDR3 DNA: TGTGCCAGCAGCTTAGGCGGGAGCTCAGATACGCAGTATTTT
D gene: NA; CDR3 length: 15; V gene: TRBV6-1; clone size: NA; J gene: TRBJ2-1; CDR3 protein: CASSEVGGSYNEQFF; CDR3 DNA: TGTGCCAGCAGTGAAGTGGGCGGATCCTACAATGAGCAGTTCTTC
D gene: NA; CDR3 length: 14; V gene: TRBV7-6; clone size: NA; J gene: TRBJ2-5; CDR3 protein: CASSSRWGEETQYF; CDR3 DNA: TGTGCCAGCAGCTCACGGTGGGGGGAAGAGACCCAGTACTTC
D gene: NA; CDR3 length: 13; V gene: TRBV9; clone size: NA; J gene: TRBJ1-2; CDR3 protein: CASSGEEPYGYTF; CDR3 DNA: TGTGCCAGCAGCGGAGAGGAACCCTATGGCTACACCTTC
D gene: TRBD2; CDR3 length: 15; V gene: TRBV2; clone size: NA; J gene: TRBJ2-3; CDR3 protein: CARESSGGSTDTRYF; CDR3 DNA: TGTGCCAGGGAGTCCTCGGGCGGGAGCACAGATACGCGGTATTTT
D gene: NA; CDR3 length: 13; V gene: TRBV12-3/TRBV12-4; clone size: NA; J gene: TRBJ2-2; CDR3 protein: CASSFTTTGELFF; CDR3 DNA: TGTGCCAGCAGTTTTACGACCACCGGGGAGCTGTTTTTT
D gene: NA; CDR3 length: 18; V gene: TRBV6-5; clone size: NA; J gene: TRBJ1-6; CDR3 protein: CASSYQGSPLTYDSPLHF; CDR3 DNA: TGTGCCAGCAGTTATCAGGGGTCTCCGCTAACTTATGATTCACCCCTCCACTTT
D gene: NA; CDR3 length: 14; V gene: TRBV27; clone size: NA; J gene: TRBJ2-2; CDR3 protein: CASSLSGEAGELFF; CDR3 DNA: TGTGCCAGCAGTCTTTCAGGGGAAGCCGGGGAGCTGTTTTTT
D gene: TRBD1; CDR3 length: 14; V gene: TRBV29-1; clone size: NA; J gene: TRBJ2-5; CDR3 protein: CSVVLTGGGETQYF; CDR3 DNA: TGCAGCGTTGTCCTTACAGGGGGAGGAGAGACCCAGTACTTC
D gene: NA; CDR3 length: 15; V gene: TRBV7-3; clone size: NA; J gene: TRBJ1-2; CDR3 protein: CASLVLWAGNYGYTF; CDR3 DNA: TGTGCCAGCCTCGTTTTGTGGGCAGGGAACTATGGCTACACCTTC
D gene: TRBD1; CDR3 length: 17; V gene: TRBV3-1; clone size: NA; J gene: TRBJ1-5; CDR3 protein: CASSSNYRGEAPQPQHF; CDR3 DNA: TGTGCCAGCAGTTCGAACTACAGGGGGGAGGCCCCCCAGCCCCAGCATTTT
D gene: NA; CDR3 length: 13; V gene: TRBV7-2; clone size: NA; J gene: TRBJ1-1; CDR3 protein: CASSYELNTEAFF; CDR3 DNA: TGTGCCAGCAGCTACGAGTTGAACACTGAAGCTTTCTTT
D gene: NA; CDR3 length: 15; V gene: TRBV4-1; clone size: NA; J gene: TRBJ1-6; CDR3 protein: CASSLGEDSLSPLHF; CDR3 DNA: TGCGCCAGCAGTCTGGGAGAGGACAGCCTTTCACCCCTCCACTTT
D gene: TRBD2; CDR3 length: 16; V gene: TRBV7-3; clone size: few; J gene: TRBJ2-1; CDR3 protein: CASSLKPSGRYNEQFF; CDR3 DNA: TGTGCCAGCAGCTTAAAGCCTAGCGGGAGGTACAATGAGCAGTTCTTC
D gene: TRBD2; CDR3 length: 18; V gene: TRBV4-2; clone size: few; J gene: TRBJ2-5; CDR3 protein: CASSQDELAGGPLETQYF; CDR3 DNA: TGTGCCAGCAGCCAAGATGAACTAGCGGGAGGGCCTTTGGAGACCCAGTACTTC
D gene: NA; CDR3 length: 15; V gene: TRBV5-1; clone size: few; J gene: TRBJ2-5; CDR3 protein: CASSYWGNSQETQYF; CDR3 DNA: TGCGCCAGCAGTTATTGGGGGAACAGTCAAGAGACCCAGTACTTC
D gene: NA; CDR3 length: 13; V gene: TRBV6-6; clone size: NA; J gene: TRBJ1-4; CDR3 protein: CASNPSGREKLFF; CDR3 DNA: TGTGCCAGCAATCCCTCAGGCCGGGAAAAACTGTTTTTT
D gene: TRBD1; CDR3 length: 14; V gene: TRBV2; clone size: few; J gene: TRBJ1-1; CDR3 protein: CASSRDRGNTETFF; CDR3 DNA: TGTGCCAGCAGTCGAGACAGGGGGAACACTGAAACTTTCTTT
D gene: TRBD2; CDR3 length: 16; V gene: TRBV19; clone size: NA; J gene: TRBJ2-3; CDR3 protein: CASSIRLAGGLDTQYF; CDR3 DNA: TGTGCCAGTAGTATCCGGCTAGCGGGGGGGCTTGATACGCAGTATTTT
D gene: NA; CDR3 length: 16; V gene: TRBV4-1; clone size: NA; J gene: TRBJ1-4; CDR3 protein: CASSQDGGARGEKLFF; CDR3 DNA: TGCGCCAGCAGCCAAGATGGGGGGGCCAGGGGCGAAAAACTGTTTTTT
D gene: NA; CDR3 length: 13; V gene: TRBV12-3/TRBV12-4; clone size: NA; J gene: TRBJ1-6; CDR3 protein: CASTPTVRSSLHF; CDR3 DNA: TGTGCCAGCACTCCGACAGTAAGATCATCCCTCCACTTT
D gene: NA; CDR3 length: 14; V gene: TRBV5-1; clone size: NA; J gene: TRBJ2-7; CDR3 protein: CASSLTRESYEQYF; CDR3 DNA: TGCGCCAGCAGCTTAACTAGAGAAAGCTACGAGCAGTACTTC
D gene: NA; CDR3 length: 15; V gene: TRBV20-1; clone size: few; J gene: TRBJ2-5; CDR3 protein: CSARDVRPGRETQYF; CDR3 DNA: TGCAGTGCTAGAGATGTGCGGCCGGGAAGGGAGACCCAGTACTTC
D gene: TRBD1; CDR3 length: 17; V gene: TRBV5-1; clone size: NA; J gene: TRBJ2-3; CDR3 protein: CASSLTNQGAPTDTQYF; CDR3 DNA: TGCGCCAGCAGCCTCACAAACCAGGGGGCCCCCACAGATACGCAGTATTTT
D gene: NA; CDR3 length: 14; V gene: TRBV12-3/TRBV12-4; clone size: few; J gene: TRBJ2-7; CDR3 protein: CASSPGEGAHEQYF; CDR3 DNA: TGTGCCAGCAGCCCGGGGGAGGGGGCCCACGAGCAGTACTTC
D gene: NA; CDR3 length: 14; V gene: TRBV20-1; clone size: NA; J gene: TRBJ1-2; CDR3 protein: CSARDFRGDYGYTF; CDR3 DNA: TGCAGTGCTAGAGATTTCCGGGGGGACTATGGCTACACCTTC
D gene: TRBD1; CDR3 length: 14; V gene: TRBV12-3/TRBV12-4; clone size: NA; J gene: TRBJ2-7; CDR3 protein: CASVETGNVYEQYF; CDR3 DNA: TGTGCCAGCGTCGAGACAGGGAATGTCTACGAGCAGTACTTC
D gene: NA; CDR3 length: 16; V gene: TRBV28; clone size: few; J gene: TRBJ1-5; CDR3 protein: CASSLGGRVSNQPQHF; CDR3 DNA: TGTGCCAGCAGTTTGGGCGGCAGGGTTAGCAATCAGCCCCAGCATTTT
D gene: TRBD1; CDR3 length: 15; V gene: TRBV28; clone size: few; J gene: TRBJ2-7; CDR3 protein: CASNLPTGGRYEQYF; CDR3 DNA: TGTGCCAGCAACCTACCCACAGGGGGCCGATACGAGCAGTACTTC
D gene: NA; CDR3 length: 15; V gene: TRBV24-1; clone size: NA; J gene: TRBJ2-5; CDR3 protein: CATSDSRTGGETQYF; CDR3 DNA: TGTGCCACCAGTGATTCTAGGACTGGGGGGGAGACCCAGTACTTC
D gene: NA; CDR3 length: 10; V gene: TRBV28; clone size: many; J gene: TRBJ2-1; CDR3 protein: CASRDNEQFF; CDR3 DNA: TGTGCCAGCAGGGACAATGAGCAGTTCTTC
D gene: TRBD1; CDR3 length: 13; V gene: TRBV6-2/TRBV6-3; clone size: NA; J gene: TRBJ1-2; CDR3 protein: CASSYDRDYGYTF; CDR3 DNA: TGTGCCAGCAGTTACGACAGGGACTATGGCTACACCTTC
D gene: TRBD2; CDR3 length: 14; V gene: TRBV6-6; clone size: NA; J gene: TRBJ2-7; CDR3 protein: CASSYSSGNYEQYF; CDR3 DNA: TGTGCCAGCAGTTATTCTAGCGGCAACTACGAGCAGTACTTC
D gene: NA; CDR3 length: 11; V gene: TRBV20-1; clone size: NA; J gene: TRBJ1-2; CDR3 protein: CSAGIRNGYTF; CDR3 DNA: TGCAGTGCCGGAATTCGGAATGGCTACACCTTC
D gene: NA; CDR3 length: 15; V gene: TRBV2; clone size: few; J gene: TRBJ2-7; CDR3 protein: CASSQTPVQGSEQYF; CDR3 DNA: TGTGCCAGCAGTCAAACACCGGTCCAAGGGAGCGAGCAGTACTTC
D gene: NA; CDR3 length: 15; V gene: TRBV7-9; clone size: NA; J gene: TRBJ1-4; CDR3 protein: CASSSQQAANEKLFF; CDR3 DNA: TGTGCCAGCAGCTCACAACAGGCCGCTAATGAAAAACTGTTTTTT
D gene: NA; CDR3 length: 15; V gene: TRBV9; clone size: NA; J gene: TRBJ2-1; CDR3 protein: CASSVLGGSYNEQFF; CDR3 DNA: TGTGCCAGCAGCGTCCTCGGAGGGTCCTACAATGAGCAGTTCTTC
D gene: NA; CDR3 length: 13; V gene: TRBV12-3/TRBV12-4; clone size: NA; J gene: TRBJ1-1; CDR3 protein: CASRSEVGTEAFF; CDR3 DNA: TGTGCCAGCAGGTCCGAGGTGGGCACTGAAGCTTTCTTT
D gene: NA; CDR3 length: 13; V gene: TRBV29-1; clone size: few; J gene: TRBJ2-3; CDR3 protein: CSVVVGSTDTQYF; CDR3 DNA: TGCAGCGTTGTTGTCGGGAGCACAGATACGCAGTATTTT
D gene: NA; CDR3 length: 12; V gene: TRBV29-1; clone size: NA; J gene: TRBJ1-2; CDR3 protein: CSFRRNDYGYTF; CDR3 DNA: TGCAGCTTCCGGAGAAATGACTATGGCTACACCTTC
D gene: NA; CDR3 length: 15; V gene: TRBV3-1; clone size: NA; J gene: TRBJ2-1; CDR3 protein: CASSQTGLSVNEQFF; CDR3 DNA: TGTGCCAGCAGCCAAACAGGGTTGTCTGTTAATGAGCAGTTCTTC
D gene: NA; CDR3 length: 15; V gene: TRBV6-2/TRBV6-3; clone size: few; J gene: TRBJ2-7; CDR3 protein: CASSWGPGTSYEQYF; CDR3 DNA: TGTGCCAGCAGCTGGGGACCTGGGACATCCTACGAGCAGTACTTC
D gene: NA; CDR3 length: 16; V gene: TRBV11-2; clone size: few; J gene: TRBJ2-5; CDR3 protein: CASSLHSLGEGETQYF; CDR3 DNA: TGTGCCAGCAGCTTACATAGCCTAGGGGAAGGAGAGACCCAGTACTTC
D gene: TRBD2; CDR3 length: 14; V gene: TRBV6-1; clone size: few; J gene: TRBJ2-1; CDR3 protein: CTTRSTGGSYEQFF; CDR3 DNA: TGTACTACCCGGTCAACGGGGGGGTCCTATGAGCAGTTCTTC
D gene: NA; CDR3 length: 13; V gene: TRBV10-3; clone size: NA; J gene: TRBJ2-5; CDR3 protein: CAISGYAQETQYF; CDR3 DNA: TGTGCCATCAGTGGGTACGCGCAAGAGACCCAGTACTTC
D gene: NA; CDR3 length: 14; V gene: TRBV4-3; clone size: NA; J gene: TRBJ1-3; CDR3 protein: CASSQDRAGNTIYF; CDR3 DNA: TGCGCCAGCAGCCAAGACAGGGCTGGAAACACCATATATTTT
D gene: NA; CDR3 length: 15; V gene: TRBV28; clone size: once; J gene: TRBJ2-3; CDR3 protein: CATTALVQSTDTQYF; CDR3 DNA: TGTGCCACAACCGCCCTGGTTCAGAGCACAGATACGCAGTATTTT